This T cell receptor (beta chain) was captured by sequencing in a study of T-cell reconstitution after alpha-beta-depleted transplantation in children. This clonotype has a count of ten or more. Its target is unknown. TCRbeta library preparation incorporated unique molecular identifiers. TCRdb reprocessed the PCR reads with MiXCR, giving one entry per CDR3 protein. The table includes 300,000 to 400,000 distinct CDR3 sequences, under 20% detected once. This CDR3 has 9 residues. V was trimmed by 7 bases and J by 11 bases, leaving 6 bases between them. CDR1 and CDR2 from the germline V gene are MGHDK and SYGVNS. General study points: Reported findings indicate that, about two months after transplant, alpha-beta T cells came from several hundred expanded clones, which were derived from non-depleted graft cells. Certain patients had high TCRbeta diversity at day 60, and it came from recipient T cells and thymic progenitors that survived. T-cell counts and diversity at one year following transplant were attributed mainly to newly produced T cells.

Material: PBMCs, mostly from graft donor cells, obtained 360 days after TCRalphabeta/CD19-depleted stem cell transplant. This receptor was taken from a male patient aged 2-10 years who had a stem cell transplant for acute lymphoblastic leukemia, so the T cells may come from the graft donor. The chain carries TRBV25-1 and TRBJ2-1, with D hard to call. In DNA, the CDR3 is TGTGCCAGCACCACAAAGCAGTTCTTC. It translates to CASTTKQFF.